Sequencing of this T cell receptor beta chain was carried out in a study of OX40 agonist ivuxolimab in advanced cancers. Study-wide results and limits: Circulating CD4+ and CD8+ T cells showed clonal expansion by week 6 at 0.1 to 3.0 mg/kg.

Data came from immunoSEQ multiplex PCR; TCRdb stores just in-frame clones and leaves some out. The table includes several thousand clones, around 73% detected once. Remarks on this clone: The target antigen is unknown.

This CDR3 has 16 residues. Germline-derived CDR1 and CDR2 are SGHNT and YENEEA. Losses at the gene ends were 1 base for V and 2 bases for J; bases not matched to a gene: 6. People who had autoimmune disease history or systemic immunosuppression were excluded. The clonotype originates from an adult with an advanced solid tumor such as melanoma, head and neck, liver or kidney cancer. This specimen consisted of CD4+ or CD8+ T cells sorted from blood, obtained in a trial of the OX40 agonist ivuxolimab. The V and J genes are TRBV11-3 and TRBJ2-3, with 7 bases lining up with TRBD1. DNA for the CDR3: TGTGCCAGCAGCTTAGGCTGCGGACAGGACACAGATACGCAGTATTTT. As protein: CASSLGCGQDTDTQYF.